The 29 T cell receptor beta chains below were found in one sample sequenced in a study of cytomegalovirus exposure and HLA in healthy donors. Both 60 Vbeta primers and 13 Jbeta primers went into the PCR. Data came from immunoSEQ multiplex PCR; TCRdb stores just in-frame clones and leaves some out. The table records more than 150,000 clones, 82% of them present only once. What was sequenced was PBMCs. The receptors were gathered from a man in his forties or fifties in good health and CMV-seronegative.

The chain recombines TRBV11-2 with TRBJ2-1, with unresolved D. V was shortened by 5 bases and J by 2 bases, with 13 bases between the two germline ends. The germline CDR1 and CDR2 sequences are SGHAT and FQNNGV. This CDR3 is built from 15 residues. The DNA of the CDR3 is TGTGCCAGCAGCCGACAACCCCAAACCTACAATGAGCAGTTCTTC. It codes for CASSRQPQTYNEQFF.

This clone was counted once. V gene TRBV15 combines with J gene TRBJ2-7; D may be TRBD1 (6 bases). Germline V gives CDR1 LNHNV, CDR2 YYDKDF (reference sequence). The length of the CDR3 is 13 residues. Trimming removed 8 bases from V and 6 bases from J, with 17 bases in between. Written as DNA, the CDR3 is TGTGCCACCTCAAAACAGGGTGGGGGCGAGCAGTACTTC. The encoded protein is CATSKQGGGEQYF.

The chain uses TRBV6-1 and TRBJ2-7; perhaps TRBD2 as D (6 bases). V shed 8 bases and J shed 6 bases, with 14 bases lying between them. The CDR3 contains 12 residues. Germline V gene lookup returns CDR1 MNHNS and CDR2 SASEGT. The CDR3 here is CASDMGEVEQYF. Here the CDR3 DNA reads TGTGCCAGCGACATGGGGGAGGTCGAGCAGTACTTC.

Concerning this clone itself: One junction end does not reproduce the germline sequence, and a read error may be involved. The genes are TRBV7-7 and TRBJ2-2; 7 nucleotides align to TRBD1. CDR3 length: 13 amino acids. Germline V gene data show CDR1 as SSHAT and CDR2 as FNYEAQ (reference sequence). The CDR3 is CASSQTGFGELFF. The CDR3 nucleotides read TGTGCTAGCAGCCAGACAGGGTTCGGGGAGCTGTTTTTT.

This clone was found once. J is TRBJ1-5 and V is TRBV5-8, with D possibly TRBD1 on 6 matching bases. Trimming removed 0 bases at V and 4 bases at J, with 11 bases between. CDR1 is SGHTS and CDR2 is YDEGEE in the germline V gene. This CDR3 has 15 amino acids. The CDR3 DNA reads TGTGCCAGCAGCTTGGAACAGGGTAGGAATCAGCCCCAGCATTTT. This gives the protein CASSLEQGRNQPQHF. The variable domain in full, with the rest retrieved from reference TRBV5-8 and TRBJ1-5, is EAGVTQSPTHLIKTRGQQATLRCSPISGHTSVYWYQQALGLGLQFLLWYDEGEERNRGNFPPRFSGRQFPNYSSELNVNALELEDSALYLCASSLEQGRNQPQHFGDGTRLSIL.

V usage is TRBV28 and J usage is TRBJ1-2; a possible D gene is TRBD1 (5 bases). Per germline, CDR1 MDHEN and CDR2 SYDVKM. The V end was cut by 3 bases, the J end by 2 bases, with 16 bases between. This CDR3 contains 16 residues. The CDR3 nucleotides are TGTGCCAGCAGTTTGGGCGGGGGGGGTTTGAACTATGGCTACACCTTC. Its translation: CASSLGGGGLNYGYTF.

The rearrangement uses TRBV4-2 and TRBJ2-2, with D possibly being TRBD2 (5 bases). The CDR3 runs 13 residues. V was shortened by 3 bases and J by 6 bases, with 8 bases between the two germline ends. Looked up from germline, CDR1 is LGHNA and CDR2 is YNFKEQ. The CDR3 region is CASSHLEAGELFF. The CDR3 DNA reads TGTGCCAGCAGCCATCTGGAGGCCGGGGAGCTGTTTTTT.

To note about this clone: Other DNA sequences within the sample encode an identical CDR3. J is TRBJ1-3 and V is TRBV18, with 7 bases that match TRBD1. The trim removed 4 bases at V and 0 bases at J, leaving 6 bases unmatched. From germline, CDR1 is KGHSH and CDR2 LQKENI. There are 16 residues in the CDR3. CDR3 nucleotides: TGTGCCAGCTCACTCGGACAGGCCAACTCTGGAAACACCATATATTTT. Protein: CASSLGQANSGNTIYF.

This clone has just a few counts. This chain uses TRBV25-1 with TRBJ1-1; 10 nucleotides agree with TRBD1. The V segment lost 0 bases and the J segment 6 bases; nucleotides outside the gene matches: 7. This CDR3 contains 16 residues. The germline gives CDR1 MGHDK, CDR2 SYGVNS. CDR3 DNA sequence: TGTGCCAGCAGTGAATACCCGGGACAGGGGAGGCCTGAAGCTTTCTTT. It encodes CASSEYPGQGRPEAFF.

This rearrangement joins TRBV7-9 to TRBJ1-1, with D possibly TRBD1 on 6 matching bases. Trimming cost V 6 bases and J 0 bases, with 11 bases left between them. The CDR3 has 14 amino acids. Germline lookup yields CDR1 SEHNR and CDR2 FQNEAQ (reference sequence). The CDR3: CASRDRSMNTEAFF. As DNA, the CDR3 is TGTGCCAGCAGGGACAGATCCATGAACACTGAAGCTTTCTTT.

The V and J genes are TRBV4-3 and TRBJ1-3; perhaps TRBD1 as D (5 bases). The CDR3 totals 13 residues. Trimming stripped 3 bases from V and 4 bases from J, with 7 bases between. CDR1 is LGHNA and CDR2 is YSLEER in the germline V gene. DNA of the CDR3: TGCGCCAGCAGCCAGGAGGGGGGAAACACCATATATTTT. Translating it yields CASSQEGGNTIYF.

The chain employs TRBV5-6 and TRBJ1-3; no clear D gene. Germline values: CDR1 SGHDT, CDR2 YYEEEE. Trimming shortened V by 0 bases and J by 4 bases, and 11 bases separated the two germline ends. This CDR3 comprises 15 residues. This CDR3 reads CASSLGAGIGNTIYF. CDR3 coding DNA: TGTGCCAGCAGCTTGGGGGCAGGCATCGGAAACACCATATATTTT.

The chain uses TRBV29-1 and TRBJ1-1; D unresolved. The CDR3 runs to 13 residues. CDR1 and CDR2 from the germline V gene are SQVTM and ANQGSEA. The germline V and J ends were trimmed by 3 bases and 1 base, with 9 bases remaining between them. The CDR3 protein is CSVDQAANTEAFF. The DNA for the CDR3 is TGCAGCGTTGACCAGGCAGCGAACACTGAAGCTTTCTTT.

This clone was counted a single time. The V call is TRBV9, the J call TRBJ2-5; 8 positions agree with TRBD2. Germline trimming cut 2 bases from V and 9 bases from J; bases unmatched to any gene: 12. The germline gives CDR1 SGDLS, CDR2 YYNGEE. The CDR3 has 15 amino acids. In DNA, the CDR3 is TGTGCCAGCAGCGTCATTCGGGAGGGCGGGGAGGCCCAGTACTTC. Its protein product is CASSVIREGGEAQYF.

The chain couples TRBV18 to TRBJ2-7; D unclear. The germline V gene has CDR1 KGHSH and CDR2 LQKENI. V gave up 0 bases and J gave up 2 bases, with 11 bases separating them. The CDR3 sequence is 15 residues long. The chain's CDR3 is CASSPPNSIAYEQYF. CDR3 nucleotides: TGTGCCAGCTCACCACCCAACAGTATCGCCTACGAGCAGTACTTC.

This rearrangement joins TRBV19 to TRBJ2-1, with 8 bases identical to TRBD2. The CDR3 sequence is 16 residues long. V was clipped by 4 bases and J by 12 bases; unmatched bases: 17. CDR1 is LNHDA and CDR2 is SQIVND in the germline V gene (reference sequence). The CDR3 DNA is TGTGCCAGTAGTAACCCAAGGACTAGCCGGGGGGAGGGGCAGTTCTTC. Amino acid sequence: CASSNPRTSRGEGQFF.

The chain carries TRBV29-1 and TRBJ2-5; D is ambiguous. Germline loops: CDR1 SQVTM, CDR2 ANQGSEA. This CDR3 is 13 amino acids long. Trimming cost V 4 bases and J 5 bases, with 14 bases left between them. CDR3 loop: CSVVRNSVETQYF. The CDR3 coding sequence is TGCAGCGTTGTACGTAATTCGGTGGAGACCCAGTACTTC.

The J gene is TRBJ2-5, the V gene TRBV30; TRBD1 aligns across 7 bases. This CDR3 is 13 amino acids long. Germline V gene lookup returns CDR1 GTSNPN and CDR2 SVGIG (reference sequence). V was clipped by 2 bases and J by 2 bases; unmatched bases: 2. The CDR3 is CAWSMDRQETQYF. The CDR3 nucleotides read TGTGCCTGGAGTATGGACAGGCAAGAGACCCAGTACTTC.

V usage is TRBV7-2 and J usage is TRBJ2-5; D not resolved. CDR3 size: 12 residues. CDR1 SGHTA and CDR2 FQGNSA come from the germline V gene. The V and J ends lost 1 base and 6 bases respectively, with 6 bases between them. The CDR3 spells CASSLDTQTQYF. The CDR3 DNA reads TGTGCCAGCAGCTTAGACACCCAGACCCAGTACTTC.

This rearrangement joins TRBV9 to TRBJ2-3; 11 bases agree with TRBD1. CDR1 SGDLS and CDR2 YYNGEE come from the germline V gene. With V trimmed by 5 bases and J by 2 bases, 4 bases remained unmatched. This CDR3 region has 15 residues. CDR3 sequence: CASRAGQGATDTQYF. CDR3 in DNA: TGTGCCAGCAGAGCTGGACAGGGGGCCACAGATACGCAGTATTTT. Full variable domain (missing parts from reference TRBV9 and TRBJ2-3): DSGVTQTPKHLITATGQRVTLRCSPRSGDLSVYWYQQSLDQGLQFLIQYYNGEERAKGNILERFSAQQFPDLHSELNLSSLELGDSALYFCASRAGQGATDTQYFGPGTRLTVL.

The chain couples TRBV28 to TRBJ1-5; perhaps TRBD1 as D (6 bases). This CDR3 contains 15 residues. The germline CDR1 and CDR2 sequences are MDHEN and SYDVKM. V lost 5 bases to trimming and J lost 2 bases, with 13 bases between them. The CDR3 loop is CASSIQGGGNQPQHF. Written as DNA, the CDR3 is TGTGCCAGCAGTATACAAGGGGGTGGCAATCAGCCCCAGCATTTT. Together with reference TRBV28 and TRBJ1-5, the CDR3 gives the full variable domain: DVKVTQSSRYLVKRTGEKVFLECVQDMDHENMFWYRQDPGLGLRLIYFSYDVKMKEKGDIPEGYSVSREKKERFSLILESASTNQTSMYLCASSIQGGGNQPQHFGDGTRLSIL.

The chain recombines TRBV15 with TRBJ2-5, with a possible D match to TRBD2 (6 bases). The CDR3 runs 19 residues. Deletions cut 3 bases from V and 0 bases from J, with 23 bases between. Germline CDR1 is LNHNV and CDR2 is YYDKDF (reference sequence). CDR3 coding DNA: TGTGCCACCAGCAGCGCGACCTTACTCGGGACTCTTTACCAAGAGACCCAGTACTTC. Translation: CATSSATLLGTLYQETQYF.

This chain uses TRBV9 with TRBJ1-3; 8 bases line up with TRBD1. Germline V gene sequence: CDR1 SGDLS, CDR2 YYNGEE. Trimming took 4 bases from V and 7 from J; bases not matched to a gene: 4. The length of the CDR3 is 13 residues. CDR3: CASSTRQGNTIYF. CDR3 sequence (DNA): TGTGCCAGCAGCACCCGACAGGGGAACACCATATATTTT.

The chain carries TRBV14 and TRBJ2-1; D unclear. Germline CDR1 and CDR2: SGHDN and FVKESK. This CDR3 has 14 residues. The V gene lost 1 base and the J gene lost 2 bases, with 6 bases spanning the gap. CDR3 sequence: CASSQGRAYNEQFF. Here the CDR3 DNA reads TGTGCCAGCAGCCAAGGGAGAGCCTACAATGAGCAGTTCTTC.

The CDR3 region is CASPRASGRYVFTGELFF. CDR3 bases: TGTGCCTCCCCTCGGGCTAGCGGGAGGTATGTTTTCACCGGGGAGCTGTTTTTT. The V gene is TRBV19, the J gene TRBJ2-2; 11 bases map to TRBD2. V shed 11 bases and J 4 bases; nucleotides not matched to a gene: 18. Looked up from germline, CDR1 is LNHDA and CDR2 is SQIVND (reference sequence). This CDR3 region has 18 residues.

This rearrangement joins TRBV18 to TRBJ2-2; no reliable D call. CDR1 is KGHSH and CDR2 is LQKENI in the germline V gene. The CDR3 is 16 residues long. V gave up 3 bases and J gave up 0 bases, with 11 bases separating them. The CDR3 here is CASSPSTGANTGELFF. In DNA, the CDR3 is TGTGCCAGCTCACCTTCGACGGGTGCGAACACCGGGGAGCTGTTTTTT. The full variable domain, rest sourced from reference TRBV18 and TRBJ2-2, is NAGVMQNPRHLVRRRGQEARLRCSPMKGHSHVYWYRQLPEEGLKFMVYLQKENIIDESGMPKERFSAEFPKEGPSILRIQQVVRGDSAAYFCASSPSTGANTGELFFGEGSRLTVL.

The chain combines TRBV6-1 with TRBJ1-3; D not resolved. V shed 4 bases and J shed 4 bases, with 8 bases lying between them. The germline CDR1 and CDR2 sequences are MNHNS and SASEGT. The CDR3 length is 13 residues. The CDR3 region is CASSVGGGNTIYF. CDR3 sequence (DNA): TGTGCCAGCAGTGTAGGCGGAGGAAACACCATATATTTT.

A single count supports this clone. The rearrangement links TRBV20-1 to TRBJ1-2; a possible D gene is TRBD1 (6 bases). Germline V lookup: CDR1 DFQATT, CDR2 SNEGSKA (reference sequence). V lost 5 bases to trimming and J lost 3 bases, with 7 bases between them. The CDR3 sequence is 11 residues long. Written as DNA, the CDR3 is TGCAGTGCTTCAGGGGACTATGGCTACACCTTC. It translates to CSASGDYGYTF.

The rearrangement links TRBV4-1 to TRBJ2-5; D unclear. V lost 0 bases to trimming and J lost 4 bases, with 18 bases between them. Germline V lookup: CDR1 MGHRA, CDR2 YSYEKL. There are 17 residues in the CDR3. The CDR3 sequence is CASSQDYAAYSVETQYF. The CDR3 DNA sequence: TGCGCCAGCAGCCAAGATTACGCCGCGTACAGTGTAGAGACCCAGTACTTC.